The 4 T cell receptor beta chains listed next were all sequenced from one sample in a study of blood T cells in healthy people across ages. The second PCR ran roughly 6 to 12 cycles with a sample-barcoded 5' primer and J-beta primers. TCRdb itself ran the 5' RACE reads through MiXCR, one entry per CDR3 protein. This sample has approximately 790,000 distinct CDR3 sequences, with 55% to 65% found just once. The sample comprised blood. Receptors were obtained from a man aged 30 to 45 in good health.

Only one count was recorded for this clonotype. The chain employs TRBV28 and TRBJ2-7; TRBD1 is a possible D gene (6 bases). Germline V lookup: CDR1 MDHEN, CDR2 SYDVKM. The CDR3 has 12 residues. V lost 8 bases and J 5 bases, leaving 13 bases between the germline ends. For the CDR3, the DNA is TGTGCCAGCTGCTACAGGGTCCACGAGCAGTACTTC. Translation: CASCYRVHEQYF.

Note on this clonotype: Relative to the germline gene, one junction end is altered; a read error may explain this. V is TRBV12-3 or TRBV12-4 and J is TRBJ1-2; D is ambiguous. CDR3 length: 12 residues. The CDR3, as DNA: TGTGCCAGCAGGTTAGTTGGGAGGGGCTACACCTTC. Translating gives CASRLVGRGYTF.

This rearrangement joins TRBV11-3 to TRBJ2-7, with a tentative D call TRBD1 (5 bases). The CDR3 loop spans 14 amino acids. V was cut by 2 bases and J by 6 bases, with 14 bases left in between. Germline CDR1 reads SGHNT; CDR2 reads YENEEA. The CDR3 loop is CASSLKGAFPEQYF. Here the CDR3 DNA reads TGTGCCAGCAGCTTAAAAGGGGCTTTCCCCGAGCAGTACTTC.

The CDR3 DNA follows: TGCAGCGCTAGACAGGGGGACGTGGACGAGCAGTACTTC. It translates to CSARQGDVDEQYF. The rearrangement links TRBV29-1 to TRBJ2-5, with 9 positions matching TRBD1. The end of the DNA aligns better with TRBJ2-7, so the J call may be wrong. The CDR3 spans 13 residues. Germline lookup yields CDR1 SQVTM and CDR2 ANQGSEA.